These 10 T cell receptor beta chains came from one sample sequenced in a study of chemoradiotherapy in HPV16-positive cancers. Assay: immunoSEQ multiplex PCR; the TCRdb copy retains only in-frame clones and omits some. The sample holds fewer than 4,500 clones, about four fifths seen once. Sequenced material: tumor tissue, taken from a patient who underwent chemoradiotherapy. The receptors shown here come from a human donor with HPV-associated anogenital cancer.

The rearrangement uses TRBV5-1 and TRBJ2-7, with a weak D call TRBD2 (6 bases). Germline CDR1 SGHRS, CDR2 YFSETQ. The CDR3 has 14 residues. Trimming took off 4 bases at V and 3 bases at J, with 14 bases between the two ends. Here the CDR3 reads CASSLGAGIYEQYF. The CDR3 DNA reads as TGCGCCAGCAGCCTGGGCGCGGGGATCTACGAGCAGTACTTC. The full variable domain, rest sourced from reference TRBV5-1 and TRBJ2-7, is KAGVTQTPRYLIKTRGQQVTLSCSPISGHRSVSWYQQTPGQGLQFLFEYFSETQRNKGNFPGRFSGRQFSNSRSEMNVSTLELGDSALYLCASSLGAGIYEQYFGPGTRLTVT.

The chain has TRBV6-6 and TRBJ1-5; D is perhaps TRBD1 (6 bases). CDR1 is MNHNY, CDR2 SVGAGI, per germline (reference sequence). This CDR3 is built from 16 residues. V gave up 3 bases and J gave up 0 bases, with 12 bases separating them. In DNA form, the CDR3 reads TGTGCCAGCAGTTATAAGGGGACAAATAGCAATCAGCCCCAGCATTTT. Translated: CASSYKGTNSNQPQHF.

The gene calls are TRBV5-4 and TRBJ2-1; 7 bases are a match to TRBD1. Germline CDR1 reads SGHNT; CDR2 reads YYREEE (reference sequence). With V trimmed by 4 bases and J by 2 bases, 6 bases remained unmatched. CDR3 length: 15 amino acids. CDR3 protein: CASSPQGIAYNEQFF. CDR3 DNA: TGTGCCAGCAGCCCACAGGGGATCGCCTACAATGAGCAGTTCTTC.

The chain employs TRBV19 and TRBJ2-1, with D maybe TRBD1 (5 bases). With 3 bases removed from V and 10 bases from J, the gap between germline ends came to 10 bases. Germline V gene data show CDR1 as LNHDA and CDR2 as SQIVND (reference sequence). This CDR3 comprises 12 residues. CDR3 loop: CASSIHRTEQFF. In DNA form, the CDR3 reads TGTGCCAGTAGTATTCACAGGACGGAGCAGTTCTTC.

The chain uses TRBV6-1 and TRBJ2-7; D might be TRBD1 (6 bases). Trimming removed 4 bases at V and 6 bases at J, with 16 bases between. The germline V gene encodes CDR1 MNHNS and CDR2 SASEGT. The CDR3 length is 14 residues. The CDR3 nucleotides are TGTGCCAGCAGTGCGGGCAGGGGTATCGGCGAGCAGTACTTC. Residues: CASSAGRGIGEQYF.

The chain is built from TRBV5-6 and TRBJ1-2; D may be TRBD1 (5 bases). This CDR3 comprises 13 residues. V dropped 2 bases and J dropped 8 bases, with 13 bases sitting between them. From germline, CDR1 is SGHDT and CDR2 YYEEEE. In nucleotides, the CDR3 is TGTGCCAGCAGCTTCTCCAGGGTGGGGGGCTACACCTTC. It codes for CASSFSRVGGYTF.

The count of this clone is one. The chain is built from TRBV28 and TRBJ1-4; 11 bases match TRBD1. Germline V gene data show CDR1 as MDHEN and CDR2 as SYDVKM. The CDR3 is made up of 13 amino acids. The J segment lost 7 bases and the V segment lost 6 bases, leaving 1 base of the junction unmatched. The CDR3: CASSGTGGEKLFF. The CDR3 DNA is TGTGCCAGCAGCGGGACAGGGGGTGAAAAACTGTTTTTT.

The V call is TRBV6-5, the J call TRBJ1-1; D might be TRBD1 (5 bases). Germline V CDR1 and CDR2: MNHEY, SVGAGI. Trimming took off 6 bases at V and 0 bases at J, with 11 bases between the two ends. The CDR3 runs to 14 residues. CDR3 loop: CASSRGDLNTEAFF. DNA for the CDR3: TGTGCCAGCAGCCGAGGGGACTTGAACACTGAAGCTTTCTTT.

The chain employs TRBV19 and TRBJ2-1, with D uncertain. From germline, CDR1 is LNHDA and CDR2 SQIVND (reference sequence). This CDR3 contains 13 residues. V was cut by 0 bases and J by 4 bases, with 4 bases left in between. Here the CDR3 DNA reads TGTGCCAGTAGTATAGATCGTTACAATGAGCAGTTCTTC. It specifies CASSIDRYNEQFF.

The chain uses TRBV6-5 and TRBJ1-1; the match to TRBD1 covers 10 bases. V lost 6 bases, J lost 4 bases, and 5 bases stayed unmatched. This CDR3 region has 14 residues. The germline V gene encodes CDR1 MNHEY and CDR2 SVGAGI. CDR3 amino acids: CASSLDRGATEAFF. CDR3 in DNA: TGTGCCAGCAGCCTGGACAGGGGGGCCACTGAAGCTTTCTTT.